This T cell receptor beta chain was captured by sequencing in a study of regulatory T cells in long-lasting Graves disease. According to the study, TCR beta libraries were built with iRepertoire HTBI primers and CDR3-region Arm-PCR. TCRdb fed the multiplex PCR reads into MiXCR, producing one record per CDR3 protein. Of over 650,000 distinct CDR3 sequences listed, about 32% are singletons. Worth noting for this clonotype: No antigen is known for it.

Trimming took off 0 bases at V and 3 bases at J, with 15 bases between the two ends. Germline CDR1 DFQATT, CDR2 SNEGSKA (reference sequence). The CDR3 is 16 residues long. Findings and caveats of the study: Among persistent patients, a larger number of public clonotypes were shared (about 3,000) than among newly diagnosed patients (about 970). TRBV28, TRBJ1-2 and TRBJ2-5 were segments that persistent disease favored.

Time point in this sample: persistent/refractory GD, antithyroid drugs over 5 years with positive TRAb. After RNA was extracted from PBMCs, the TCR library was made from it. This receptor was obtained from a female donor with Graves disease. The sequencing here drew on peripheral blood mononuclear cells (PBMCs), taken when the disease was refractory, from a patient treated with antithyroid drugs. The chain has TRBV20-1 and TRBJ1-5; tentatively, D is TRBD1 (6 bases). The CDR3 DNA is TGCAGTGCTAGAGATGGGAACAGGGTTTCCAATCAGCCCCAGCATTTT. As protein: CSARDGNRVSNQPQHF.